The 2 T cell receptor beta chains below all came from one sample that was sequenced in a study of T cell responses to AZD1222 COVID-19 vaccine. Measured with immunoSEQ multiplex PCR; TCRdb has only the in-frame clones, and not every one. The repertoire has roughly 100,000 clones, over 75% of them found once; the top ten carry 20% to 25%. Sequencing was performed on peripheral blood, taken on day 0 of AZD1222 vaccination. Receptor source: an adult in good health.

The chain couples TRBV28 to TRBJ2-7; D not resolved. Germline V gives CDR1 MDHEN, CDR2 SYDVKM. The CDR3 covers 12 residues. V was trimmed by 5 bases and J by 0 bases, leaving 5 bases between them. The CDR3 reads CASSESSYEQYF. The CDR3 bases are TGTGCCAGCAGTGAGAGCTCCTACGAGCAGTACTTC.

The table lists this clone with a count of one. The CDR3 region is CASKGQGGEAFF. The CDR3 DNA reads TGTGCCAGTAAGGGACAGGGGGGGGAAGCTTTCTTT. The chain combines TRBV12-3 or TRBV12-4 with TRBJ1-1; 11 nucleotides agree with TRBD1. The J segment lost 8 bases and the V segment lost 9 bases, leaving 5 bases of the junction unmatched. There are 12 residues in the CDR3.